Detailed here is one T cell receptor (beta chain). This entry comes from a study of blood T cell repertoires in COVID-19. Study-level background: The United States, Italy and Spain were the sources of the acute and convalescent COVID-19 samples. PBMCs, B-cell-depleted T cells, or T cells were the source of the cDNA or gDNA that made up the material.

In the original workflow: Reference gene primers were amplified, and this amplification served to estimate nucleated cell counts. The protocol was immunoSEQ multiplex PCR, while the TCRdb copy is restricted to in-frame clones and leaves out a portion. V, J and clone size are those of that table, while D and trimming were read from the DNA. The repertoire has hundreds of thousands of clones, nearly 90% of them found once; the top ten carry 9.5% to 15%. This CDR3 spans 14 amino acids. Sequences were obtained from peripheral blood. V is TRBV21-1 and J is TRBJ2-7; TRBD1, the D gene given by the table, was not confirmed from the DNA. TRBV21-1 is a known pseudogene. The TCR was taken from a woman aged 18 to 35 who had recovered from COVID-19. DNA of the CDR3: TGTGCCAGCAGCAAAACAGCCAGGGTTTACGAGCAGTACTTC. This gives the protein CASSKTARVYEQYF.